A single sample gave rise to the 14 T cell receptor beta chains below, sequenced in a study of T cells in Graves' hyperthyroidism and ophthalmopathy. Amplification of TCR beta CDR3 regions used RNA as the template. When the TCR CDR3 underwent first-round RT-PCR, the HTBI primer set was used. TCRdb analysed the multiplex PCR reads with MiXCR anew, one entry per CDR3 protein. The table records over 45,000 distinct CDR3 sequences, around 48% of them present only once. Sequencing was carried out using blood. The receptor set was obtained from a woman aged 25 to 45 with Graves' ophthalmopathy.

The chain links TRBV25-1 to TRBJ1-2, with 10 bases lining up with TRBD1. This CDR3 is 13 amino acids long. V dropped 11 bases and J dropped 4; count of bases not matched to a gene: 7. Germline CDR1 and CDR2: MGHDK and SYGVNS. CDR3 DNA sequence: TGTGCCTCCTCTAGGGACAGGGGCTATGGCTACACCTTC. It codes for CASSRDRGYGYTF.

V is TRBV10-3 and J is TRBJ2-7; D unresolved. Trimming took 5 bases from V and 6 from J, leaving 20 bases between them. The CDR3 consists of 15 residues. Germline V gene lookup returns CDR1 ENHRY and CDR2 SYGVKD. DNA for the CDR3: TGTGCCATCAGTCCTGAACTAACGGTGCCTTGCGAGCAGTACTTC. This codes for CAISPELTVPCEQYF.

This clonotype appeared once. The chain employs TRBV10-3 and TRBJ2-5; D is possibly TRBD1 or TRBD2 (5 bases each). Trimming left V 4 bases short and J 4 bases short, with 16 bases between. Germline CDR1 is ENHRY and CDR2 is SYGVKD. The CDR3 length is 15 residues. CDR3 nucleotide sequence: TGTGCCATCAGTGGGAGCAGGGAGAAGGTAGAGACCCAGTACTTC. Its translation: CAISGSREKVETQYF.

This clonotype has a count of ten or more. The chain has TRBV15 and TRBJ2-7; possibly TRBD1 for D (5 bases). The CDR3 has 17 amino acids. Germline loops: CDR1 LNHNV, CDR2 YYDKDF (reference sequence). V shed 0 bases and J shed 1 base, with 16 bases lying between them. CDR3 region: CATSRDKLGPRSYEQYF. DNA for the CDR3: TGTGCCACCAGCAGAGATAAGCTGGGGCCTAGGTCCTACGAGCAGTACTTC.

With respect to this clonotype: Lacking the conserved final phenylalanine or tryptophan, this CDR3 likely reflects a read error. The V call is TRBV20-1, the J call TRBJ1-1, with D unresolved. Trimming pared 0 bases from V and 0 bases from J, leaving 11 bases between. CDR1 is DFQATT, CDR2 SNEGSKA, per germline (reference sequence). The CDR3 covers 15 residues. As DNA, the CDR3 is TGCAGTGCTAGAGATGTAGCCAACTTGAACACTGAAGCTTTCGTT. Translated, it gives CSARDVANLNTEAFV.

This rearrangement joins TRBV2 to TRBJ2-7; the match to TRBD1 covers 7 bases. Germline V gene sequence: CDR1 SNHLY, CDR2 FYNNEI. The CDR3 is 15 amino acids. After removal of 6 bases from V and 2 bases from J, the junction contained 10 bases not matched to a gene. The CDR3 spells CASRRDRGTTYEQYF. The CDR3 DNA reads as TGTGCCAGCAGAAGGGACAGAGGGACCACCTACGAGCAGTACTTC.

A few counts support this clonotype. The chain employs TRBV3-1 and TRBJ2-7; the D is unclear. Germline-derived CDR1 and CDR2 are LGHDT and YNNKEL (reference sequence). V lost 0 bases, J lost 3 bases, and 6 bases lay in between. The CDR3 has 13 amino acids. The CDR3 spells CASSQDGVYEQYF. CDR3 in DNA: TGTGCCAGCAGCCAAGACGGCGTCTACGAGCAGTACTTC.

This clonotype was seen ten or more times. CDR3 sequence: CSAEMMNTEAFF. The CDR3 DNA is TGCAGCGCCGAGATGATGAACACTGAAGCTTTCTTT. V is TRBV29-1 and J is TRBJ1-1; D not resolved. Trimming cost V 7 bases and J 0 bases, with 9 bases left between them. Germline V gene data show CDR1 as SQVTM and CDR2 as ANQGSEA. This CDR3 has 12 residues.

The chain employs TRBV20-1 and TRBJ2-2, with D possibly TRBD2 on 6 matching bases. The length of the CDR3 is 15 residues. Per germline, CDR1 DFQATT and CDR2 SNEGSKA (reference sequence). Deletions cut 4 bases from V and 5 bases from J, with 17 bases between. CDR3 amino acids: CSATRAGGATGELFF. CDR3 in DNA: TGCAGTGCTACTCGGGCTGGCGGGGCGACCGGGGAGCTGTTTTTT.

Note on this clonotype: A read error may account for a junction end that differs from germline. The rearrangement joins TRBV4-2 to TRBJ2-3, with D perhaps matching TRBD2 (6 bases). The CDR3 consists of 16 residues. Per the germline V gene, CDR1 is LGHNA and CDR2 is YNFKEQ. The CDR3 protein is CASSHKAGYPPDTQCF. As DNA, the CDR3 is TGTGCCAGCAGCCATAAGGCGGGGTACCCCCCAGATACGCAGTGTTTT.

The rearrangement links TRBV19 to TRBJ2-7, with TRBD2 as a possible D gene (6 bases). CDR1 is LNHDA, CDR2 SQIVND, per germline (reference sequence). The germline V and J ends were trimmed by 11 bases and 2 bases, with 19 bases remaining between them. The CDR3 has 14 amino acids. Here the CDR3 reads CAGTEGTFPYEQYF. The CDR3 DNA reads TGTGCCGGTACCGAAGGGACTTTTCCCTACGAGCAGTACTTC.

This chain uses TRBV15 with TRBJ2-7; TRBD2 aligns across 10 bases. The germline gives CDR1 LNHNV, CDR2 YYDKDF (reference sequence). The junction had 22 bases not matched to a gene; V was cut back by 3 bases and J by 11 bases. This CDR3 has 18 amino acids. The CDR3 coding sequence is TGTGCCACCAGCAGCCAAGTTTATATCCCCACTAGCGGGATGTGGAAGTACTTC. Amino acids: CATSSQVYIPTSGMWKYF.

DNA for the CDR3: TGTGCCAGCAGACGACCCGGGACTAGCGTAAACCAAGAGACCATATATTTT. It is translated as CASRRPGTSVNQETIYF. This chain uses TRBV2 with TRBJ1-3, with D perhaps matching TRBD1 (5 bases). The CDR3 sequence is 17 residues long. Trimming stripped 6 bases from V and 10 bases from J, with 28 bases between. Germline V lookup: CDR1 SNHLY, CDR2 FYNNEI.

This clonotype was seen at least ten times. The V call is TRBV9, the J call TRBJ2-4; 9 bases fit TRBD1. V lost 4 bases, J lost 2 bases, and 4 bases stayed unmatched. This CDR3 has 15 amino acids. Germline values: CDR1 SGDLS, CDR2 YYNGEE. CDR3 sequence: CASSPGQGPKNIQYF. In DNA, the CDR3 is TGTGCCAGCAGCCCGGGACAGGGTCCCAAAAACATTCAGTACTTC.